This record covers a single T cell receptor beta chain. What it binds is unknown. The data stem from a study of PD-1 blockade in mismatch repair-deficient tumors. Across the whole study: All were previously treated, progressing patients with approximately 11 mismatch repair-deficient cancer types.

The CDR3 consists of 16 residues. The V gene's germline CDR1 is SGHTA and CDR2 FQGNSA. V lost 5 bases, J lost 7 bases, and 13 bases stayed unmatched. Produced via immunoSEQ multiplex PCR; TCRdb's table is partial and in-frame only. The sample contains tens of thousands of clones, more than 75% of which appear only once. Findings and caveats of the study: Tumor-resident clones, often undetectable pretreatment in blood, expanded then contracted after pembrolizumab.

Mismatch repair deficiency was confirmed in all patients, by PCR or immunohistochemistry. TCRs were sequenced from a few patients responding to pembrolizumab. The receptor comes from an adult with mismatch repair-deficient cancer. The sequencing used peripheral blood, collected 4 weeks after starting pembrolizumab. V and J are TRBV7-2 and TRBJ2-2, with 7 bases aligning to TRBD2. The DNA for the CDR3 is TGTGCCAGCAGCCCCCTATCAGTTGGGGGGGGCGGGGAGCTGTTTTTT. Its translation is CASSPLSVGGGGELFF.